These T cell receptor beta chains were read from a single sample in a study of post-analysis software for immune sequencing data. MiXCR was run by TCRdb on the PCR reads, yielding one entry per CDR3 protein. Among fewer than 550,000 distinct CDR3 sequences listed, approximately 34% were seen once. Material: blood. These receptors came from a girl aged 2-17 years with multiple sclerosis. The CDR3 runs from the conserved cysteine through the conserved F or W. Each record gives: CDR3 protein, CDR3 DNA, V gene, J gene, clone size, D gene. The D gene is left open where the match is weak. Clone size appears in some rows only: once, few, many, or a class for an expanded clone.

CDR3aa: CASSDTGILYSNQPQHF
CDR3nt: TGTGCCAGCAGTGACACAGGGATCCTATATAGCAATCAGCCCCAGCATTTT
v_gene: TRBV6-1
j_gene: TRBJ1-5
abundance: -
d_gene: -

CDR3aa: CSASLGASFSTDTQYF
CDR3nt: TGCAGTGCATCCCTAGGGGCGAGCTTTAGCACAGATACGCAGTATTTT
v_gene: TRBV20-1
j_gene: TRBJ2-3
abundance: -
d_gene: -

CDR3aa: CASSPLARDTEAFF
CDR3nt: TGCGCCAGCAGCCCCCTAGCCCGGGACACTGAAGCTTTCTTT
v_gene: TRBV5-1
j_gene: TRBJ1-1
abundance: few
d_gene: -

CDR3aa: CASSAQGRKNQPQHF
CDR3nt: TGTGCCAGCAGTGCACAGGGGCGGAAAAATCAGCCCCAGCATTTT
v_gene: TRBV12-3/TRBV12-4
j_gene: TRBJ1-5
abundance: -
d_gene: TRBD1

CDR3aa: CASSVGLAMGEQYF
CDR3nt: TGCGCCAGCAGCGTGGGGTTGGCGATGGGGGAGCAGTACTTC
v_gene: TRBV5-1
j_gene: TRBJ2-7
abundance: few
d_gene: -

CDR3aa: CASSVGGGGTAQFF
CDR3nt: TGTGCCAGCAGCGTAGGAGGGGGGGGGACAGCACAGTTCTTC
v_gene: TRBV9
j_gene: TRBJ2-1
abundance: -
d_gene: -

CDR3aa: CASSLSWSIYNEQFF
CDR3nt: TGTGCCAGCAGCTTAAGCTGGTCGATCTACAATGAGCAGTTCTTC
v_gene: TRBV7-2
j_gene: TRBJ2-1
abundance: -
d_gene: -

CDR3aa: CASSLDDRGKLTDTQYF
CDR3nt: TGTGCCAGCAGCTTGGACGACAGGGGGAAACTTACAGATACGCAGTATTTT
v_gene: TRBV7-9
j_gene: TRBJ2-3
abundance: -
d_gene: TRBD1

CDR3aa: CASRAGYGGAFF
CDR3nt: TGTGCCAGCAGAGCGGGGTACGGCGGAGCTTTCTTT
v_gene: TRBV6-1
j_gene: TRBJ1-1
abundance: -
d_gene: -

CDR3aa: CASSESTLEYYGYTF
CDR3nt: TGTGCCAGCAGTGAATCTACACTTGAGTACTATGGCTACACCTTC
v_gene: TRBV2
j_gene: TRBJ1-2
abundance: many
d_gene: -

CDR3aa: CASSYIWGQGKETQYF
CDR3nt: TGTGCCAGCAGTTACATATGGGGACAGGGAAAGGAGACCCAGTACTTC
v_gene: TRBV6-6
j_gene: TRBJ2-5
abundance: -
d_gene: TRBD1

CDR3aa: CASSLYGAINSPLHF
CDR3nt: TGTGCCAGCAGCTTATACGGGGCAATTAATTCACCCCTCCACTTT
v_gene: TRBV7-3
j_gene: TRBJ1-6
abundance: few
d_gene: -

CDR3aa: CASSLTPGQGYEQYF
CDR3nt: TGTGCCAGCAGCTTAACGCCAGGACAAGGGTACGAGCAGTACTTC
v_gene: TRBV7-3
j_gene: TRBJ2-7
abundance: many
d_gene: -

CDR3aa: CSASPTGGGTEAFF
CDR3nt: TGCAGTGCATCACCCACAGGGGGGGGCACTGAAGCTTTCTTT
v_gene: TRBV20-1
j_gene: TRBJ1-1
abundance: -
d_gene: TRBD1

CDR3aa: CSARRQGDEQFF
CDR3nt: TGCAGTGCTAGGAGACAGGGGGATGAGCAGTTCTTC
v_gene: TRBV20-1
j_gene: TRBJ2-1
abundance: few
d_gene: TRBD1

CDR3aa: CASSVYLQGQGETQYF
CDR3nt: TGCGCCAGCAGCGTGTACCTACAGGGTCAGGGAGAGACCCAGTACTTC
v_gene: TRBV5-1
j_gene: TRBJ2-5
abundance: few
d_gene: -

CDR3aa: CASRRQGEGSQPRHF
CDR3nt: TGTGCCAGCAGACGACAGGGAGAGGGGAGTCAGCCCCGGCATTTT
v_gene: TRBV28
j_gene: TRBJ1-5
abundance: -
d_gene: TRBD1

CDR3aa: CASAGLALETQYF
CDR3nt: TGCGCCAGCGCTGGACTAGCGTTGGAGACCCAGTACTTC
v_gene: TRBV10-2
j_gene: TRBJ2-5
abundance: -
d_gene: TRBD2

CDR3aa: CASSEDTSGGAQYF
CDR3nt: TGTGCCAGCAGTGAGGATACTAGCGGGGGGGCCCAGTACTTC
v_gene: TRBV2
j_gene: TRBJ2-5
abundance: -
d_gene: TRBD2

CDR3aa: CASSLSRKLTYNEQFF
CDR3nt: TGTGCCAGCAGCTTATCTCGGAAGTTGACCTACAATGAGCAGTTCTTC
v_gene: TRBV7-9
j_gene: TRBJ2-1
abundance: -
d_gene: -

CDR3aa: CASSHRESYEQYF
CDR3nt: TGCGCCAGCAGCCACCGGGAATCCTACGAGCAGTACTTC
v_gene: TRBV4-1
j_gene: TRBJ2-7
abundance: -
d_gene: -

CDR3aa: CSVETGSHYGYTF
CDR3nt: TGCAGCGTTGAAACAGGGAGTCACTATGGCTACACCTTC
v_gene: TRBV29-1
j_gene: TRBJ1-2
abundance: few
d_gene: -

CDR3aa: CASSQDNLARYNEQFF
CDR3nt: TGCGCCAGCAGCCAAGATAACTTAGCCCGATACAATGAGCAGTTCTTC
v_gene: TRBV4-1
j_gene: TRBJ2-1
abundance: -
d_gene: -

CDR3aa: CASSRGLAGGRHNEQFF
CDR3nt: TGTGCCAGCAGTAGAGGACTAGCGGGGGGGCGTCACAATGAGCAGTTCTTC
v_gene: TRBV2
j_gene: TRBJ2-1
abundance: -
d_gene: TRBD2

CDR3aa: CASSRYYEQYF
CDR3nt: TGTGCCAGCAGCCGTTACTACGAGCAGTACTTC
v_gene: TRBV14
j_gene: TRBJ2-7
abundance: few
d_gene: -

CDR3aa: CSALSGTGGGYTF
CDR3nt: TGCAGTGCTCTCTCCGGGACAGGGGGCGGCTACACCTTC
v_gene: TRBV20-1
j_gene: TRBJ1-2
abundance: -
d_gene: TRBD1

CDR3aa: CATLTGDKNIQYF
CDR3nt: TGTGCCACGCTTACGGGGGACAAAAACATTCAGTACTTC
v_gene: TRBV15
j_gene: TRBJ2-4
abundance: few
d_gene: -